This TCR beta chain was captured in a study of shared clonotypes between healthy human individuals. Using immunoSEQ multiplex PCR, the repertoire was profiled, and TCRdb retains in-frame clones only, with some absent. The sample shows hundreds of thousands of clones, around 72% of them seen only once. Per germline, CDR1 MNHEY and CDR2 SVGAGI. Unmatched junction bases numbered 6, after V lost 7 bases and J lost 2 bases. This CDR3 has 14 amino acids. The table lists this clone with a few counts. The antigen remains undetermined. All donors were Caucasian adults living in Nashville, Tennessee. Study-wide results and caveats: Larger estimated richness was generally recorded for naive subsets relative to memory subsets. An effect of sequencing depth on clonotype sharing among donors was expected.

Sample: memory CD4+ T cells sorted from blood. Noted subset: CD45RA-negative fraction. This receptor was taken from a woman in her 30s in good health. The chain uses TRBV6-5 and TRBJ1-2; TRBD1 aligns across 8 bases. CDR3 in amino acids: CASNPNRGNYGYTF. The DNA of the CDR3 is TGTGCCAGCAACCCAAACAGGGGGAACTATGGCTACACCTTC.